This T cell receptor (beta chain) was documented in a study of molecular identifiers for immune sequencing clone quantification. In this sample, this clonotype turned up many times. With 11 bases removed from V and 3 bases from J, the gap between germline ends came to 7 bases. The length of the CDR3 is 10 residues. CDR1 is SNHLY and CDR2 is FYNNEI in the germline V gene. Each CDR3 protein is one row after TCRdb ran MiXCR on the PCR reads. Of approximately 670,000 distinct CDR3 sequences listed, around 20% are singletons. The rearrangement links TRBV2 to TRBJ1-1; no firm D call. Material: naive CD8+ T cells from blood, with Jurkat cell RNA spiked in. As to subset: FACS-sorted CD8+CD4-CCR7+CD45RA+ naive T cells. The receptor was isolated from a human donor in good health. Some libraries in this study had Jurkat cell RNA spiked in. Here the CDR3 reads CAGRDTEAFF. In DNA form, the CDR3 reads TGTGCCGGAAGGGACACTGAAGCTTTCTTT. The full variable domain, its missing parts supplied by reference TRBV2 and TRBJ1-1, is EPEVTQTPSHQVTQMGQEVILRCVPISNHLYFYWYRQILGQKVEFLVSFYNNEISEKSEIFDDQFSVERPDGSNFTLKIRSTKLEDSAMYFCAGRDTEAFFGQGTRLTVV.